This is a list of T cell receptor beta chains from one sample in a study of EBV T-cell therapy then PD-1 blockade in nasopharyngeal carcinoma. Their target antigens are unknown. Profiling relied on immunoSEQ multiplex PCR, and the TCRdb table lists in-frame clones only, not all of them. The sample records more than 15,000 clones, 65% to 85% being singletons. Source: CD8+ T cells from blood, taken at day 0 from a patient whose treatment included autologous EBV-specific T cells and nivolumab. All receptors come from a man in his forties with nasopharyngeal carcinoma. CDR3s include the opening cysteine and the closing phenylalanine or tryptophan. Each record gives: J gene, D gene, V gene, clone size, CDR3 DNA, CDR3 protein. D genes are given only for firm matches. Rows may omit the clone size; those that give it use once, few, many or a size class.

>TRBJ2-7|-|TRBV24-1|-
TGTGCCACCAGTGAAACTGACGAGCAGTACTTC
CATSETDEQYF
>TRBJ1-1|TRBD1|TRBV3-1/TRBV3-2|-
TGTGCCAGCAGCCCCACCGTTTTTACAGGGGCTACTGAAGCTTTCTTT
CASSPTVFTGATEAFF
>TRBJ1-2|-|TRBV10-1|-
TGCGCCAGCCCGTGGGGGCAGGGGATCTATGGCTACACCTTC
CASPWGQGIYGYTF
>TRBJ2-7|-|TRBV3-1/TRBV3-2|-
TGTGCCAGCAGCCAACCACCTAGGAACGAGCAGTACTTC
CASSQPPRNEQYF
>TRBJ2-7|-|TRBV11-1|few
TGTGCCAGCAGTTCCCGGAGAGAGCAGTACTTC
CASSSRREQYF
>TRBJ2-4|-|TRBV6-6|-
TGTGCCAGCAGTCGTGATCGCCTAAAAAACATTCAGTACTTC
CASSRDRLKNIQYF
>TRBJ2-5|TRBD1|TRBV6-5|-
TGTGCCAGCCGCACCGGACAGGGAGATTTGGGGACCCAGTACTTC
CASRTGQGDLGTQYF
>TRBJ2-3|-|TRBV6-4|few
TGTGCCAGCAGTACGACAGGCACAGATACGCAGTATTTT
CASSTTGTDTQYF
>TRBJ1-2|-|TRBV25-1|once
TGTGCCAGCAGTGATACCACCGACCTTCGGACTAACTATGGCTACACCTTC
CASSDTTDLRTNYGYTF
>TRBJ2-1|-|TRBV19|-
TGTGCCAGTAGTCTAGAGGGTTGGAATGAGCAGTTCTTC
CASSLEGWNEQFF
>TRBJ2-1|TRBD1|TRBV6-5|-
TGTGCCAGCAGAATTCAGGGGGCCTCCTACAATGAGCAGTTCTTC
CASRIQGASYNEQFF
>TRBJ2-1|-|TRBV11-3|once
TGTGCCAGCAGCTCTCGATCAAATGAGCAGTTCTTC
CASSSRSNEQFF
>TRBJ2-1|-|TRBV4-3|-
TGCGCCAGCAGCCTAGGGGGGAGCTCCTACAATGAGCAGTTCTTC
CASSLGGSSYNEQFF
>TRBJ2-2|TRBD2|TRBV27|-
TGTGCCAGCAGTTTATGGGCGGGGGAGGTCACCGGGGAGCTGTTTTTT
CASSLWAGEVTGELFF
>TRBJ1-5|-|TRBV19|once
TGTGCCAGTAGTATAACGAGGGAGTGGGGTCAGCCCCAGCATTTT
CASSITREWGQPQHF
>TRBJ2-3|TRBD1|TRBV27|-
TGTGCCAGCAGTTTCTACAGGGGGCGCGATACGCAGTATTTT
CASSFYRGRDTQYF
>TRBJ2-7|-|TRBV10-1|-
TGCGCCAGCAGTAACTTGGGCGACGTTGATCACGAGCAGTACTTC
CASSNLGDVDHEQYF
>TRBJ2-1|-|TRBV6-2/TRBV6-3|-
TGTGCCAGCAGTTACCTCAATCGATACAATGAGCAGTTCTTC
CASSYLNRYNEQFF
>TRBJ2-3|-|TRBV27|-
TGTGCCAGCAGTTTATCCGATCCCAGGCGCTCGCAGTATTTT
CASSLSDPRRSQYF
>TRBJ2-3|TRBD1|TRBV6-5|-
TGTGCCACCTCCAAAGGGACAGGTGGGGCAGATACGCAGTATTTT
CATSKGTGGADTQYF
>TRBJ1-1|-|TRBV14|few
TGTGCCAGCAGCCAAAGCCCAGGCGGGGAAGCTTTCTTT
CASSQSPGGEAFF
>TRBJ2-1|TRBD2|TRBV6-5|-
TGTGCCAGCAGTTACGAGCGGGGGAATGAGCAGTTCTTC
CASSYERGNEQFF
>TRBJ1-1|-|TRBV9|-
TGTGCCAGCGCCCCTGGGGCTTTCTTT
CASAPGAFF
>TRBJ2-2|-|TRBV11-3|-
TGTGCCAGCAGCTTAGGAGGGGCCGGGGAGCTGTTTTTT
CASSLGGAGELFF
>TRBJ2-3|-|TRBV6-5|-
TGTGCCAGCAGTTACACCAACACAGATACGCAGTATTTT
CASSYTNTDTQYF
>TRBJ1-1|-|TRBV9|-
TGTGCCAGCAGCGTAGCAGGAGGTAAGACTGAAGCTTTCTTT
CASSVAGGKTEAFF
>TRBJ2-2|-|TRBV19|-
TGTGCCAGTAGTAAGGGTGGACTCGGCACCGGGGAGCTGTTTTTT
CASSKGGLGTGELFF
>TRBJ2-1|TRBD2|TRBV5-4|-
TGTGCCAGCAGCTTTGGGGAGGGAAGAAGCTCCTACAATGAGCAGTTCTTC
CASSFGEGRSSYNEQFF
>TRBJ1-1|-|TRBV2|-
TGTGCCAGCATCAACGGGGGCACTGAAGCTTTCTTT
CASINGGTEAFF
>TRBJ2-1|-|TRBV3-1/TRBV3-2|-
TGTGCCAGCAGAGACCAGGGCAATGAGCAGTTCTTC
CASRDQGNEQFF
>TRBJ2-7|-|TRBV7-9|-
TGTGCCAGCAGCCCGGGGACTTCTACGGAGCAGTACTTC
CASSPGTSTEQYF
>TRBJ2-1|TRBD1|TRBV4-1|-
TGCGCCAGCAGCCAAGAGGACAGGGGTTCCTACAATGAGCAGTTCTTC
CASSQEDRGSYNEQFF
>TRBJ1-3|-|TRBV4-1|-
TGCGCCAGCAGCCAAGAACCCTCTAGAAACACCATATATTTT
CASSQEPSRNTIYF
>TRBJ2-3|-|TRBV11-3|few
TGTGCCAGCAGCTCCGGGGACGGAGGGCACACAGATACGCAGTATTTT
CASSSGDGGHTDTQYF
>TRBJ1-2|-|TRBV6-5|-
TGTGCCAGCATGGCCTGGGACTATGGCTACACCTTC
CASMAWDYGYTF
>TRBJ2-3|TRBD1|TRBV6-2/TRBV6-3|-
TGTGCCAGCAACCCCAGGGGGCATGAAACAGATACGCAGTATTTT
CASNPRGHETDTQYF
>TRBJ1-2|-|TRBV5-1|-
TGCGCCAGCAGCTTGTCGCCGGTGGGGGCTAACTATGGCTACACCTTC
CASSLSPVGANYGYTF
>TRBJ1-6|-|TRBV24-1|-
TGTGCCACCAGTGACTCCGAGAAGGCGAATTCACCCCTCCACTTT
CATSDSEKANSPLHF
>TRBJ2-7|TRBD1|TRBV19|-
TGTGCCAGTAGCCAGACAGGGCGAGCCTACGAGCAGTACTTC
CASSQTGRAYEQYF
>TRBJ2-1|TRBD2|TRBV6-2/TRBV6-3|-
TGTGCCAGCAGTGTGAACGGGGAGGGCTACAATGAGCAGTTCTTC
CASSVNGEGYNEQFF
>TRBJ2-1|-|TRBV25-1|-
TGTGCCAGCAGTGAAGAGCCAAGGACGGGGGCCTACAATGAGCAGTTCTTC
CASSEEPRTGAYNEQFF
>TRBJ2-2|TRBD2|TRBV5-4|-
TGTGCCAGCAGCCCCCGAGCCAGAATAGCGGGGGGTCCACACCGGGAGCTGTTTTTT
CASSPRARIAGGPHRELFF
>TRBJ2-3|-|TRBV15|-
TGTGCCACCAGCAGAGCCGCGGAGGGGTCAGATACGCAGTATTTT
CATSRAAEGSDTQYF
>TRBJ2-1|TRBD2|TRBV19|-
TGTGCCAGTAGTATCGCTAGCGGATACAATGAGCAGTTCTTC
CASSIASGYNEQFF
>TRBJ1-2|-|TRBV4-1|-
TGCGCCAGCAGCTTTCCAGGGGTTGGCTACACCTTC
CASSFPGVGYTF
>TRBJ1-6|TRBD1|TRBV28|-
TGTGCCAGCAGTTTAAGCCCCGGACAGGGGCAGGTCTCCTATAATTCACCCCTCCACTTT
CASSLSPGQGQVSYNSPLHF
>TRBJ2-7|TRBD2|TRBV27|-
TGTGCCAGCAGTTCCGCTAGCGGGGGGACCTACGAGCAGTACTTC
CASSSASGGTYEQYF
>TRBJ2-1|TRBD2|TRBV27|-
TGTGCCAGCAGTCCGATAGCGGGGGGCGAGGCGTATGAGCAGTTCTTC
CASSPIAGGEAYEQFF
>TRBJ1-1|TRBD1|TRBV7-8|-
TGTGCCAGCAGCTCCAGGGGGACGAATACTGAAGCTTTCTTT
CASSSRGTNTEAFF
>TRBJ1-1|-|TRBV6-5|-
TGTGCCAGCAGTTATGTCCGGAGCACTGAAGCTTTCTTT
CASSYVRSTEAFF
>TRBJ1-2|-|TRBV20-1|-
TGCAGTGCTAGAGACGGGGACCCCCACACCTTC
CSARDGDPHTF
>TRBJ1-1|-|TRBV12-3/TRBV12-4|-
TGTGCCAGCAGTTTAGTTCTGAGGACTGAAGCTTTCTTT
CASSLVLRTEAFF
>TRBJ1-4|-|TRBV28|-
TGTGCCAGCAGTTTAAGCGGACATCCAACTAATGAAAAACTGTTTTTT
CASSLSGHPTNEKLFF
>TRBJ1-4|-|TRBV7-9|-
TGTGCCAGCAGCAACAGGGAAGCTAATGAAAAACTGTTTTTT
CASSNREANEKLFF
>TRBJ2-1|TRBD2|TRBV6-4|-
TGTGCCAGCAGTGGACTAGCGGGGGGCAATGAGCAGTTCTTC
CASSGLAGGNEQFF
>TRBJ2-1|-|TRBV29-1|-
TGCAGCGTTGATGGCACCCAGCGCCGGGACTCCAATGAGCAGTTCTTC
CSVDGTQRRDSNEQFF
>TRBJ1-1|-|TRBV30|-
TGTGCCTGGAGTGTACATCTGGTGTGCGGCGCTTTCTTT
CAWSVHLVCGAFF
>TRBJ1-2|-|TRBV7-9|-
TGTGCCAGCAGCTCCCCTCGTACAGCGCTTATCGACTACACCTTC
CASSSPRTALIDYTF
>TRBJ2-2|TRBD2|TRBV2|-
TGTGCCAGCAGTCCCCGGGGACTAGCGGGGGACAACACCGGGGAGCTGTTTTTT
CASSPRGLAGDNTGELFF
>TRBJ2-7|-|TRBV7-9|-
TGTGCCAGCAGCCCGAGACAGGTTATCTACGAGCAGTACTTC
CASSPRQVIYEQYF